These 8 T cell receptor beta chains originate from one sample sequenced in a study of shared clonotypes between healthy human individuals. Data came from immunoSEQ multiplex PCR; TCRdb stores just in-frame clones and leaves some out. Of approximately 1.5 million clones in the sample, about 98% were seen once. The material sequenced was naive CD4+ T cells sorted from blood. Documented subset: CD45RA+ positively selected. Receptors were obtained from a man younger than 40 in good health.

The chain links TRBV19 to TRBJ2-2, with D perhaps matching TRBD2 (5 bases). Germline V gene sequence: CDR1 LNHDA, CDR2 SQIVND (reference sequence). The CDR3 length is 14 residues. The V end was cut by 3 bases, the J end by 4 bases, with 9 bases between. The CDR3 protein is CASSIRGSTGELFF. CDR3 in DNA: TGTGCCAGTAGTATTAGAGGGAGCACCGGGGAGCTGTTTTTT.

The genes are TRBV7-2 and TRBJ2-1; D uncertain. Per germline, CDR1 SGHTA and CDR2 FQGNSA. The CDR3 runs 13 residues. CDR3 bases: TGTGCGAGTAGGCTAAGCCCCAGAAATGAGCAGTTCTTC. The encoded protein is CASRLSPRNEQFF.

The V gene is TRBV28, the J gene TRBJ2-7; TRBD1 aligns across 10 bases. The CDR3 consists of 16 residues. J was trimmed by 5 bases and V by 2 bases; bases with no gene match: 9. Germline CDR1 is MDHEN and CDR2 is SYDVKM. CDR3 DNA sequence: TGTGCCAGCAGTTTAGGCGGTGCTGGGACAGGGGACGAGCAGTACTTC. This encodes CASSLGGAGTGDEQYF.

J is TRBJ2-2 and V is TRBV18, with D hard to call. This CDR3 is 13 amino acids long. Germline CDR1 is KGHSH and CDR2 is LQKENI. With 2 bases removed from V and 5 bases from J, the gap between germline ends came to 6 bases. CDR3 protein: CASSPDITGELFF. CDR3 DNA sequence: TGTGCCAGCTCACCAGACATTACCGGGGAGCTGTTTTTT.

This chain joins TRBV5-4 and TRBJ2-2, with TRBD2 matching 15 bases. The CDR3 has 16 amino acids. Germline V gene data show CDR1 as SGHNT and CDR2 as YYREEE (reference sequence). The V and J ends lost 4 bases and 6 bases, in that order; junction bases with no gene match: 4. CDR3: CASSAGLAGGSGELFF. CDR3 in DNA: TGTGCCAGCAGCGCGGGACTAGCGGGAGGCTCCGGGGAGCTGTTTTTT. The variable domain in full, completed from reference TRBV5-4 and TRBJ2-2, reads ETGVTQSPTHLIKTRGQQVTLRCSSQSGHNTVSWYQQALGQGPQFIFQYYREEENGRGNFPPRFSGLQFPNYSSELNVNALELDDSALYLCASSAGLAGGSGELFFGEGSRLTVL.

The gene calls are TRBV19 and TRBJ1-1; D is uncertain. The CDR3 runs 14 residues. Trimming cost V 3 bases and J 2 bases, with 10 bases left between them. Looked up from germline, CDR1 is LNHDA and CDR2 is SQIVND (reference sequence). The CDR3: CASSMSVLNTEAFF. The CDR3 DNA reads as TGTGCCAGTAGTATGTCGGTGCTCAACACTGAAGCTTTCTTT.

This chain uses TRBV15 with TRBJ1-5; possible D gene TRBD1, 5 bases. The V end lost 0 bases, the J end lost 5 bases, and 14 bases lay between the germline ends. CDR1 and CDR2 (germline): LNHNV, YYDKDF (reference sequence). The CDR3 sequence is 16 residues long. The CDR3 here is CATSRDWALGDQPQHF. The CDR3 DNA is TGTGCCACCAGCAGAGATTGGGCTTTGGGGGATCAGCCCCAGCATTTT.

V and J are TRBV28 and TRBJ1-5; no clear D. V lost 6 bases and J lost 6, with 27 bases in between. CDR1 and CDR2 from the germline V gene are MDHEN and SYDVKM. This CDR3 is 18 amino acids long. The CDR3 spells CASRHLWPRSNEGQPQHF. The CDR3 DNA reads as TGTGCCAGCAGGCATCTTTGGCCGCGTTCCAATGAGGGTCAGCCCCAGCATTTT.